The entry below gives a single T cell receptor beta chain sequence along with its context. The CDR3 covers 15 residues. The V and J ends lost 6 bases and 0 bases respectively, with 9 bases between them. The sample originates from a study of metastatic and nonmetastatic thyroid tumors. All patients were treatment-naive before thyroid surgery. Methods used by the authors: The study took CDR3 differences across clinicopathological groups and made a distant-metastasis classifier for papillary thyroid cancer from them. Through MiXCR, TCRdb re-clonotyped the PCR reads. Here the V and J calls rest on TCRdb's processing, not on the authors' analysis. The table lists 17,000 or so clones, around 29% of them singletons.

This clonotype was sampled from a female donor with papillary thyroid cancer or a benign thyroid nodule (not recorded which). Some clones in this sample may be carry-over from other donors' samples. The sequenced material came from adjacent normal tissue. The chain joins TRBV12-3 or TRBV12-4 to TRBJ2-6, with D unresolved. CDR3: CASSYRRSGANVLTF. In nucleotides, the CDR3 is TGTGCCAGCAGCTATCGGCGCTCTGGGGCCAACGTCCTGACTTTC.